Detailed here is one TCR beta chain. Antigen: not known. As the sequencing template, cDNA was produced by extracting RNA and reverse transcribing it. Sequencing was performed with immunoSEQ multiplex PCR; in TCRdb, only in-frame clones are kept and a portion is missing. Among 120,000 to 150,000 clones, around 82% were seen once, and the ten largest hold 25%. This entry comes from a study of CD8+ T cells in alopecia areata. The wider study: Treated patients were given oral tofacitinib, which was dosed at 5 to 10 mg twice daily. Tofacitinib ran for 6 to 18 months before 6 months off drug. General study points: Researchers report lesional scalp, most notably alopecia totalis/universalis, outstripped normal scalp in clonality. Scalp sequencing captures resident alphabeta T cells of normal skin too.

The treatment was: oral pan-JAK inhibitor, 5-10 mg twice daily. V was clipped by 9 bases and J by 0 bases; unmatched bases: 10. Germline-derived CDR1 and CDR2 are SNHLY and FYNNEI. The CDR3 is made up of 16 amino acids. The TCR comes from a human donor with alopecia areata. Sequenced material: CD8+ T cells sorted from blood, taken at week 4, from a patient treated with tofacitinib. The rearrangement links TRBV2 to TRBJ2-1; 8 bases match TRBD2. The CDR3 loop is CASKLDSGSSYNEQFF. For the CDR3, the DNA is TGTGCCAGTAAACTGGACAGCGGGAGCTCCTACAATGAGCAGTTCTTC.